Described below is a single T cell receptor (beta chain) sequence and its context. Its antigen remains unknown. The data are from a study of OX40 agonist ivuxolimab in advanced cancers. Overall study results and limits: The 0.1-3.0 mg/kg partial responders had among the lowest clonal expansion.

Sequencing was performed with immunoSEQ multiplex PCR; in TCRdb, only in-frame clones are kept and a portion is missing. The table records almost 70,000 clones, approximately 91% of them present only once. Trimming pared 0 bases from V and 5 bases from J, leaving 9 bases between. The V gene's germline CDR1 is SGHRS and CDR2 YFSETQ. This CDR3 comprises 14 residues. Source: CD4+ or CD8+ T cells sorted from blood, taken in a trial of the OX40 agonist ivuxolimab. The sequence came from an adult with an advanced solid tumor such as melanoma, head and neck, liver or kidney cancer. This sequence joins TRBV5-1 and TRBJ2-4, with D uncertain. For the CDR3, the DNA is TGCGCCAGCAGCTTGGACCCCACAGAAAACATTCAGTACTTC. It specifies CASSLDPTENIQYF.